This T cell receptor (beta chain) came from a study of blood T cell repertoires in COVID-19 (dated by TCRdb to 2018 to 2021). Background for the entire study: Samples from collaborators originated in the United States, Italy and Spain and spanned both the acute and convalescent phases of COVID-19. The repertoires were made available in a free public database intended to serve as a resource for research on the immune response to SARS-CoV-2. Where available, HLA class I and class II types were obtained from metadata supplied by the sample provider rather than from assay-based typing. The dataset comprised deeply sampled blood TCRbeta repertoires from subjects exposed to, actively infected with, or recovered from COVID-19. The material from the prospective study consisted of cDNA or gDNA derived from T cells, B-cell-depleted T cells, or PBMCs. Nearly every sample came with metadata listing a de-identified subject ID, COVID-19 status, age in years and sex. The samples were drawn from two sources: the first 160 participants of the ongoing ImmuneRACE study, and 1,254 subjects contributed by 6 global collaborators. Results and caveats for the whole study, not just this receptor: The quantity of clinical and demographic metadata differed by source and by participant and was supplied without curation.

At one collaborating source in Seattle, patients were enrolled during active infection and were followed longitudinally through the course of disease. The collaborating institutions used their own protocols to collect whole blood in K2EDTA tubes. Collaborator samples were shipped for TCRbeta analysis as frozen whole blood, isolated PBMCs, or DNA extracted from either sample type. TCRbeta CDR3 regions were amplified from genomic DNA by means of the immunoSEQ Assay, a bias-controlled multiplex PCR. The authors' analysis ran thus. The number of nucleated cells in each sample was estimated from the amplification of reference gene primers within the assay. To quantify the absolute abundance of each unique TCRbeta CDR3 rearrangement, sequence reads were collapsed and filtered. For each sample, productive Simpson clonality was calculated by taking the square root of Simpson's diversity index across productive rearrangements. This immuneACCESS table, as held by TCRdb, lists in-frame sequences with V and J called but not all clones. Of the missing ones, under half trace to an unresolved V gene in checked studies; the others have no known cause. That table furnishes V, J and clone size, whereas the DNA furnished D and trimming. This sample is represented by about 30,000 clones; approximately 81% of them were singletons. About 3% of the sample lies in the top ten.

Regarding this clone: Its binding antigen is unknown. No clone much larger than this one lies a single base away; base qualities are absent.

CDR1 and CDR2 are drawn from the germline V gene (reference sequence): SGHKS, YYEKEE. Trimming removed 2 bases from V and 8 bases from J, leaving 13 bases between the germline ends. The CDR3 measures 14 amino acids from cysteine to phenylalanine. Here the CDR3 DNA is all that survives: 42 bases in frame from base 1. Rearrangement joined TRBV5-5 to TRBJ1-4; no D gene call is confident. Sequencing was carried out using peripheral blood. This clonotype was obtained from a man between 65 and 79 years old with COVID-19, enrolled during active disease. The nucleotides are TGTGCCAGCAGCTTTGGCGCCGCGGGCGAAAAACTGTTTTTT. Its protein is CASSFGAAGEKLFF.